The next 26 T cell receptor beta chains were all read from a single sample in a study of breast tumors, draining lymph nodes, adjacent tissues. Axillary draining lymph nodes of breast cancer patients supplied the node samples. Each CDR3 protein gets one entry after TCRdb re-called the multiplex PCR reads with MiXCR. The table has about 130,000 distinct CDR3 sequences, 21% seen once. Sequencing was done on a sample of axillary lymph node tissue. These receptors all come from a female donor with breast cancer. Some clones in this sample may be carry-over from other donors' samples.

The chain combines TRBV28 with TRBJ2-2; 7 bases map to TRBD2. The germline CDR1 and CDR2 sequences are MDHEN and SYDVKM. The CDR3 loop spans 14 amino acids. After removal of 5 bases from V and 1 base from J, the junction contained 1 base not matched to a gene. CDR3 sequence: CASSGLGNTGELFF. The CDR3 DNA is TGTGCCAGCAGTGGACTAGGGAACACCGGGGAGCTGTTTTTT.

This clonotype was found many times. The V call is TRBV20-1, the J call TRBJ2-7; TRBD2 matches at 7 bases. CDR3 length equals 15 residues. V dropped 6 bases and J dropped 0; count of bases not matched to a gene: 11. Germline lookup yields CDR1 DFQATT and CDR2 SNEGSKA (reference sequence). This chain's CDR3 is CSAEPISGISYEQYF. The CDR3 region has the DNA TGCAGTGCAGAACCGATCAGCGGGATCTCCTACGAGCAGTACTTC.

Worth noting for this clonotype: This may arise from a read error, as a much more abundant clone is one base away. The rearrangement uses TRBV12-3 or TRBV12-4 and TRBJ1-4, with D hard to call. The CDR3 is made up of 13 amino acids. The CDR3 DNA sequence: TGTGCCAGCAGTTTTCTGAGCGGTGAAAAACTGCTTTTT. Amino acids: CASSFLSGEKLLF.

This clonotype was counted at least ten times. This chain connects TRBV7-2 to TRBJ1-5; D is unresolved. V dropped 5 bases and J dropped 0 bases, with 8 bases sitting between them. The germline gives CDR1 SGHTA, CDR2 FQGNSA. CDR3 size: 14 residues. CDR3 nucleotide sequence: TGTGCCAGCAGCAGCGGACTTAGCAATCAGCCCCAGCATTTT. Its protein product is CASSSGLSNQPQHF.

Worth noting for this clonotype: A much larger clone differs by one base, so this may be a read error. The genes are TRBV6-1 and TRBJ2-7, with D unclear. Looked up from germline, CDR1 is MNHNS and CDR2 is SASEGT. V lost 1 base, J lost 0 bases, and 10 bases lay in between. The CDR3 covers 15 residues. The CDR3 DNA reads TGTGCCAGCAGTGAAGTGGCAGCGAGCTCCTACGAGCAGTACTTC. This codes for CASSEVAASSYEQYF.

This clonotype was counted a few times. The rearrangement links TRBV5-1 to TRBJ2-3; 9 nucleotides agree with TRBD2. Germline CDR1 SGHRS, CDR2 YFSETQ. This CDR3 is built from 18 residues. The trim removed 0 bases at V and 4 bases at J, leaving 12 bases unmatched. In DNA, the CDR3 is TGCGCCAGCAGCTTGGCCGGGCGGGAGGGCCAAGTGGCAGATACGCAGTATTTT. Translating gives CASSLAGREGQVADTQYF.

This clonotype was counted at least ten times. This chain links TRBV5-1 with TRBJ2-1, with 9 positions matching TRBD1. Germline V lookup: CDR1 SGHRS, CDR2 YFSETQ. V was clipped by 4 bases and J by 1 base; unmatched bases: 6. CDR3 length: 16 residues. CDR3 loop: CASSPGQGGSYNEQFF. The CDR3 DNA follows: TGCGCCAGCAGCCCGGGACAGGGTGGTTCCTACAATGAGCAGTTCTTC.

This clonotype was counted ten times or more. CDR3 loop: CATSDSGQGLEDTQYF. Written as DNA, the CDR3 is TGTGCCACCAGTGATTCGGGACAGGGCTTGGAAGATACGCAGTATTTT. The chain employs TRBV24-1 and TRBJ2-3, with 9 bases lining up with TRBD1. Trimming cost V 2 bases and J 5 bases; bases outside gene matches: 7. CDR1 is KGHDR, CDR2 SFDVKD, per germline. The CDR3 runs 16 residues.

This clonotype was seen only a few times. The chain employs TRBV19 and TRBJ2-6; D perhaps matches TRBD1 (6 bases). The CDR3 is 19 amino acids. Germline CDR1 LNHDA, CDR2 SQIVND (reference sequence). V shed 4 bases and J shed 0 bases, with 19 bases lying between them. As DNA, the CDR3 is TGTGCCAGTAGTACAATTAGACAGGTACAAGTCTCTGGGGCCAACGTCCTGACTTTC. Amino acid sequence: CASSTIRQVQVSGANVLTF.

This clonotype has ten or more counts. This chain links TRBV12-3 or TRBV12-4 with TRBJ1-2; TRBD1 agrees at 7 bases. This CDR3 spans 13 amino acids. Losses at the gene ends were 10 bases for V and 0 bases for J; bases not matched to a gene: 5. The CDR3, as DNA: TGTGCCACACGGGACAGCTCTAACTATGGCTACACCTTC. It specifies CATRDSSNYGYTF.

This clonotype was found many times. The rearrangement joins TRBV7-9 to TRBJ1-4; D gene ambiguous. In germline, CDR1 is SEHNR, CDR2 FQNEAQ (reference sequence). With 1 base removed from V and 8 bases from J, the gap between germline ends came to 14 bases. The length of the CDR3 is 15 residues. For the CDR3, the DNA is TGTGCCAGCAGCTTAGGCGGTCGGCGCGTGGAAAAACTGTTTTTT. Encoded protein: CASSLGGRRVEKLFF.

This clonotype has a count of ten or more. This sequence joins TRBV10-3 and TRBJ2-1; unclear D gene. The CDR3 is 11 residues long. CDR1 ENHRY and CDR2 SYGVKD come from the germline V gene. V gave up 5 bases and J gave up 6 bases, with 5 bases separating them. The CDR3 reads CAISKGNEQFF. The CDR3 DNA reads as TGTGCCATCAGTAAGGGCAATGAGCAGTTCTTC.

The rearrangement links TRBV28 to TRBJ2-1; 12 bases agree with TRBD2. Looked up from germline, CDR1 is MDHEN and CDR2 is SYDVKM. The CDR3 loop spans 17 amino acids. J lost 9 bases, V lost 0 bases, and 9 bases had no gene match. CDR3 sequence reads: CASSLWASGRARGEQFF. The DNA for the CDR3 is TGTGCCAGCAGTTTATGGGCTAGCGGGAGGGCCAGGGGTGAGCAGTTCTTC.

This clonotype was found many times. The DNA of the CDR3 is TGTGCCAGCAGCTTGGAAGGAGGAACCTACGAGCAGTACTTC. Translating gives CASSLEGGTYEQYF. V gene TRBV5-4 combines with J gene TRBJ2-7, with a possible D match to TRBD2 (5 bases). The CDR3 totals 14 residues. Germline V CDR1 and CDR2: SGHNT, YYREEE (reference sequence). The V and J ends lost 0 bases and 2 bases respectively, with 9 bases between them.

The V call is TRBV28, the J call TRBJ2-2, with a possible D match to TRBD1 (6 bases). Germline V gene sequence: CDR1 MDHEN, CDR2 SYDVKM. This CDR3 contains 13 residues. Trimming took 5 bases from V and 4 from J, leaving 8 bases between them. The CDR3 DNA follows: TGTGCCAGCAGTAGACAGGTCACCGGGGAGCTGTTTTTT. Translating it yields CASSRQVTGELFF. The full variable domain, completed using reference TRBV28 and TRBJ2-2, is DVKVTQSSRYLVKRTGEKVFLECVQDMDHENMFWYRQDPGLGLRLIYFSYDVKMKEKGDIPEGYSVSREKKERFSLILESASTNQTSMYLCASSRQVTGELFFGEGSRLTVL.

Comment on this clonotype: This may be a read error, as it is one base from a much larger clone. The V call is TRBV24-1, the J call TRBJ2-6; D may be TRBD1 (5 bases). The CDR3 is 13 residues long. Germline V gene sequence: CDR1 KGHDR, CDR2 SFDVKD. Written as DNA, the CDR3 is TGTGCCACCAGTGTAGCTGGGGCCAACGCCCTGACTTTC. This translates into CATSVAGANALTF.

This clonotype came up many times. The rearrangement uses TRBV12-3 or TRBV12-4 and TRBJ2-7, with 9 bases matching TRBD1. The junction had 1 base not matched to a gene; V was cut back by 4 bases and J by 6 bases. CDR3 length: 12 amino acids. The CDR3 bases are TGTGCCAGCAGTTCGGACAGGGGCGAGCAGTACTTC. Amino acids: CASSSDRGEQYF.

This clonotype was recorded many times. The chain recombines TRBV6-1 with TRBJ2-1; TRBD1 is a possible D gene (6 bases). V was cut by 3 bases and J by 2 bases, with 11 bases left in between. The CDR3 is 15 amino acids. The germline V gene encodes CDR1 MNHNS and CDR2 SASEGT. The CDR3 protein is CASSDRPGAYNEQFF. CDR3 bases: TGTGCCAGCAGTGATCGACCAGGGGCCTACAATGAGCAGTTCTTC.

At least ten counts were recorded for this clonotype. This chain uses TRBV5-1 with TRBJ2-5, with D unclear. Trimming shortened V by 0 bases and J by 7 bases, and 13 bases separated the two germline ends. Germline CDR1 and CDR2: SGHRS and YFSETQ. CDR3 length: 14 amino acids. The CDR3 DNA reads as TGCGCCAGCAGCTTGGCCTCCGGGTCAGGGACCCAGTACTTC. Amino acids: CASSLASGSGTQYF.

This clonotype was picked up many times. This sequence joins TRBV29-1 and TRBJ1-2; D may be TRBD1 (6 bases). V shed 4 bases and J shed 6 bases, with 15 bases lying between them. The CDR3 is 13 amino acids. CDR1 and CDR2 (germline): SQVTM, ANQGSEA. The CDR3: CSVGDRPRHGYTF. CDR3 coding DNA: TGCAGCGTTGGAGACAGGCCGAGGCATGGCTACACCTTC. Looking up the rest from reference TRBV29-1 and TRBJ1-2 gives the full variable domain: SAVISQKPSRDICQRGTSLTIQCQVDSQVTMMFWYRQQPGQSLTLIATANQGSEATYESGFVIDKFPISRPNLTFSTLTVSNMSPEDSSIYLCSVGDRPRHGYTFGSGTRLTVV.

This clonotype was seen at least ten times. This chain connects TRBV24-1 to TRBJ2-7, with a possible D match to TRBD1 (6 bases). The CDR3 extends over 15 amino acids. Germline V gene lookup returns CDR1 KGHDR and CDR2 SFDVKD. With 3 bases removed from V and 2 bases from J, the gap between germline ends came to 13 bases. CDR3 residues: CATSDPTTGAYEQYF. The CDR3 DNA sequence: TGTGCCACCAGTGATCCAACGACAGGAGCCTACGAGCAGTACTTC.

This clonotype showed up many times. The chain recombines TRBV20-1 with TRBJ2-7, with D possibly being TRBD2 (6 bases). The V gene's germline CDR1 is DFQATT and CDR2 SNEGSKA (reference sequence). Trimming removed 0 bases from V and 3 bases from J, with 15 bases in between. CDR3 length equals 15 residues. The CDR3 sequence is CSARDPGGPDYEQYF. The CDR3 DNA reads TGCAGTGCTAGAGATCCTGGAGGGCCAGACTACGAGCAGTACTTC.

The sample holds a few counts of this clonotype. CDR3 in amino acids: CATSDLEGGNYNEQFF. CDR3 in DNA: TGTGCCACCAGTGATTTAGAGGGAGGGAACTACAATGAGCAGTTCTTC. V usage is TRBV24-1 and J usage is TRBJ2-1, with 7 bases matching TRBD2. The CDR3 runs 16 residues. V trimming: 1 base; J trimming: 3 bases; junction bases outside the gene matches: 5. Germline CDR1 and CDR2: KGHDR and SFDVKD.

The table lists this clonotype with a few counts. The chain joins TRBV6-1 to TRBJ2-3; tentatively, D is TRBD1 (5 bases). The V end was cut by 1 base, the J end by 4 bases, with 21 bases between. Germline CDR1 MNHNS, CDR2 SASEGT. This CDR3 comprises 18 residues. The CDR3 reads CASSEVSFGQGWADTQYF. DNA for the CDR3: TGTGCCAGCAGTGAAGTCAGTTTTGGGCAGGGATGGGCAGATACGCAGTATTTT.

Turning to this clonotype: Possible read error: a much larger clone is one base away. This CDR3 reads CASSQAPGVNERLFF. In DNA, the CDR3 is TGCGCCAGCAGCCAAGCCCCAGGGGTGAATGAAAGACTGTTTTTT. V is TRBV4-1 and J is TRBJ1-4; the D gene is possibly TRBD1 (6 bases). Germline lookup yields CDR1 MGHRA and CDR2 YSYEKL. The CDR3 length is 15 residues.

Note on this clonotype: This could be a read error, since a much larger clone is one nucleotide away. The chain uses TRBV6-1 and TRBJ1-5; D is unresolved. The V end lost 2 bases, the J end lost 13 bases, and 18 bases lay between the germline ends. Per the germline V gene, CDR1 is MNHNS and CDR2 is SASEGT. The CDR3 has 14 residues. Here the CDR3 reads CASSEMGKTRYQHF. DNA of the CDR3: TGTGCCAGCAGTGAAATGGGAAAGACGAGATATCAGCATTTT.